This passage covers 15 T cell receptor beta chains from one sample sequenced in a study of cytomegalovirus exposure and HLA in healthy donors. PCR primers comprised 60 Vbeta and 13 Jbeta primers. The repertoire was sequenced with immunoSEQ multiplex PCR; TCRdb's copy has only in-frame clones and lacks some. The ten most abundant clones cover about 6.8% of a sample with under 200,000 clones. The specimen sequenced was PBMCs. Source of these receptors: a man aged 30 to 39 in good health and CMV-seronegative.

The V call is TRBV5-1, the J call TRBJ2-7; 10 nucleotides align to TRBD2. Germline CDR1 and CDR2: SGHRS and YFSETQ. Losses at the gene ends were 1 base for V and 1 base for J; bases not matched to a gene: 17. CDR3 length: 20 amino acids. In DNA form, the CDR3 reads TGCGCCAGCAGCTTGACTACTAGCGGGGCCGAATTTCTCCTATCCTACGAGCAGTACTTC. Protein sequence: CASSLTTSGAEFLLSYEQYF. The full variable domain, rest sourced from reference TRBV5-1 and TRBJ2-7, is KAGVTQTPRYLIKTRGQQVTLSCSPISGHRSVSWYQQTPGQGLQFLFEYFSETQRNKGNFPGRFSGRQFSNSRSEMNVSTLELGDSALYLCASSLTTSGAEFLLSYEQYFGPGTRLTVT.

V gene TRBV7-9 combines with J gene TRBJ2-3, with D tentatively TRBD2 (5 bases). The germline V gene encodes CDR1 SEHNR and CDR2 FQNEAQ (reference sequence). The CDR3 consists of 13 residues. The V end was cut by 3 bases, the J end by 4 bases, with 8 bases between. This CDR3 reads CASSLVGADTQYF. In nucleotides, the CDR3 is TGTGCCAGCAGCTTGGTCGGGGCAGATACGCAGTATTTT. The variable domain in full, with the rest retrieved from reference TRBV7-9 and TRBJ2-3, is DTGVSQNPRHKITKRGQNVTFRCDPISEHNRLYWYRQTLGQGPEFLTYFQNEAQLEKSRLLSDRFSAERPKGSFSTLEIQRTEQGDSAMYLCASSLVGADTQYFGPGTRLTVL.

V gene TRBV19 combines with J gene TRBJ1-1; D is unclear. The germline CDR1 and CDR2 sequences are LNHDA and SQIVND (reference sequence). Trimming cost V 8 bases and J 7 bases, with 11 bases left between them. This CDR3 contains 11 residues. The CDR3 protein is CASGSILEAFF. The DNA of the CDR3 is TGTGCCAGTGGGAGTATTCTTGAAGCTTTCTTT.

The CDR3 sequence is CASSYGRVLPSYEQYF. CDR3 DNA sequence: TGTGCCAGCAGTTACGGGCGGGTTCTCCCATCCTACGAGCAGTACTTC. The rearrangement joins TRBV6-5 to TRBJ2-7; D may be TRBD2 (5 bases). The V gene lost 2 bases and the J gene lost 1 base, with 15 bases spanning the gap. The CDR3 is made up of 16 amino acids. The V gene's germline CDR1 is MNHEY and CDR2 SVGAGI.

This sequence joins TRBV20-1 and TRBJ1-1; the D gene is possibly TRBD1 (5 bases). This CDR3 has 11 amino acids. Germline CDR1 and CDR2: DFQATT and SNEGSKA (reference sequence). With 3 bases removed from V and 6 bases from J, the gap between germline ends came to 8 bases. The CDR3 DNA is TGCAGTGCTAGGGGGCGAGCTGAAGCTTTCTTT. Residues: CSARGRAEAFF.

CDR3 bases: TGTGCCAGCAATCTCCTAGCGGGGGCCTCCTACAATGAGCAGTTCTTC. Protein product: CASNLLAGASYNEQFF. The chain couples TRBV11-3 to TRBJ2-1; 10 positions match TRBD2. V was pared by 7 bases and J by 0 bases, with 6 bases of the junction left unmatched. CDR1 and CDR2 (germline): SGHNT, YENEEA. The CDR3 sequence is 16 residues long.

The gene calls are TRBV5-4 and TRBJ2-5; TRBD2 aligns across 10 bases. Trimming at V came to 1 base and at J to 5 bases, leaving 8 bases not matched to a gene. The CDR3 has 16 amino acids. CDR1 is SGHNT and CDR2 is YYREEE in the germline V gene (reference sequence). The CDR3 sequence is CASSLPTSGPGETQYF. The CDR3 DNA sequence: TGTGCCAGCAGCTTGCCGACTAGCGGGCCAGGGGAGACCCAGTACTTC.

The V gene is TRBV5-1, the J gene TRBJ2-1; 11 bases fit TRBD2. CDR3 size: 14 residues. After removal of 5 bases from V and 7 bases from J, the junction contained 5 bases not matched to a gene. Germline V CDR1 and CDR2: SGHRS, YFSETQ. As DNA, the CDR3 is TGCGCCAGCAGGGAGGGGACTAGCGGAAATGAGCAGTTCTTC. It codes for CASREGTSGNEQFF.

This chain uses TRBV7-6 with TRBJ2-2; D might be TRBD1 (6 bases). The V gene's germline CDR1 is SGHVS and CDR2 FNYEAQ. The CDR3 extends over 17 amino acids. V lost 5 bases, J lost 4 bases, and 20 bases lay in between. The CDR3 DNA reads TGTGCCAGCAGCGCCAGCTTAACAGGGTCGCTCACCGGGGAGCTGTTTTTT. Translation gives CASSASLTGSLTGELFF.

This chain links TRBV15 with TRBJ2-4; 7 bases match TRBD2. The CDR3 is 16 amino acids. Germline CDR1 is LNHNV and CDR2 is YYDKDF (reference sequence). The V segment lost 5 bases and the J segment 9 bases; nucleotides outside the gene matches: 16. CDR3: CATSLTRNGRNGIQYF. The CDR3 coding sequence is TGTGCCACCAGCCTTACCCGGAACGGGAGGAATGGCATTCAGTACTTC.

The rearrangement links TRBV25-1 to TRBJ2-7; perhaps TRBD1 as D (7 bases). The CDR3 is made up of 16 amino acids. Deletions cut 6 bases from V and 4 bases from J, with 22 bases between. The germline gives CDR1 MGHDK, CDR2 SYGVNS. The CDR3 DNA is TGTGCCAGCAGCCTTCGCGGGGCAGGGGGAATATACGAGCAGTACTTC. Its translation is CASSLRGAGGIYEQYF.

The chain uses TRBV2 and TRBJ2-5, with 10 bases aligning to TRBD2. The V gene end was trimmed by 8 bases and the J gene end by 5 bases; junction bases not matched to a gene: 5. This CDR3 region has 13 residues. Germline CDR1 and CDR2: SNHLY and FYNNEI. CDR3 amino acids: CASYSGGMETQYF. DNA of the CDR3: TGTGCCAGCTATAGCGGGGGGATGGAGACCCAGTACTTC.

The CDR3 DNA sequence: TGTGCCAGTAGTGAGGGTCGGGAGACCCAGTACTTC. Translation: CASSEGRETQYF. The rearrangement links TRBV19 to TRBJ2-5; perhaps TRBD2 as D (5 bases). With 5 bases removed from V and 5 bases from J, the gap between germline ends came to 9 bases. Germline-derived CDR1 and CDR2 are LNHDA and SQIVND (reference sequence). CDR3 length: 12 amino acids.

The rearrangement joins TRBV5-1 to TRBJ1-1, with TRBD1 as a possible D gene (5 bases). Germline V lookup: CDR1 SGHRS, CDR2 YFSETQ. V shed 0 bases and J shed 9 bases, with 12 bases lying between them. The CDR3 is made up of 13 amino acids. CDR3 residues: CASSLAAGRKAFF. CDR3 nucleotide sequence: TGCGCCAGCAGCTTGGCCGCGGGACGAAAAGCTTTCTTT.

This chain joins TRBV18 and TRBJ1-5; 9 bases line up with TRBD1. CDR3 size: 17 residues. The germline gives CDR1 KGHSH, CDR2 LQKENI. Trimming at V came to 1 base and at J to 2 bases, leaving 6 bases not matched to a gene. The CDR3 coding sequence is TGTGCCAGCTCACCACGGCGGACAGGGGACGGCAATCAGCCCCAGCATTTT. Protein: CASSPRRTGDGNQPQHF.